Listed below are T cell receptor beta chains from one sample, sequenced in a study of cytomegalovirus exposure and HLA in healthy donors. Method: immunoSEQ multiplex PCR; TCRdb's copy keeps in-frame clones and lacks some. With 100,000 to 150,000 clones in the sample, the ten largest clones hold about 2.5%. The specimen sequenced was PBMCs. Receptors originate from a man younger than 40 in good health and CMV-seronegative. Both conserved end residues are part of each CDR3. The D gene is left open where the match is weak.

TRBJ1-5 NA TRBV2 TGTGCCAGCAGCACGTCGGGGGGCAATCAGCCCCAGCATTTT CASSTSGGNQPQHF
TRBJ2-1 NA TRBV5-6 TGTGCCAGCAGCTTGGGGGACAACAATGAGCAGTTCTTC CASSLGDNNEQFF
TRBJ1-1 TRBD1 TRBV6-5 TGTGCCAGCAGCCTAGGGGGCCCGGGCACTGAAGCTTTCTTT CASSLGGPGTEAFF
TRBJ2-1 TRBD2 TRBV25-1 TGTGCCAGCAGTCAAACAATGGGGGGAGGGCCACCGGGGGAGCAGTTCTTC CASSQTMGGGPPGEQFF
TRBJ2-3 TRBD2 TRBV15 TGTGCCACCAGCAGAGTCGCGGTAGCGGGAGCTGATACGCAGTATTTT CATSRVAVAGADTQYF
TRBJ2-1 TRBD1 TRBV6-1 TGTGCCAGCAAATCGGACAGGATCTACAATGAGCAGTTCTTC CASKSDRIYNEQFF
TRBJ1-2 TRBD1 TRBV30 TGTGCCTGGAGTTCCTGGACAGGGGGCAAGCTGGCGGGCTACACCTTC CAWSSWTGGKLAGYTF
TRBJ2-7 NA TRBV10-1 TGCGCCAGCAGTGTAGCTACAGGACAAGAGCAGTACTTC CASSVATGQEQYF
TRBJ2-2 NA TRBV6-5 TGTGCCAGCAGCCGATCCCCGGGGGCCGGGGAGCTGTTTTTT CASSRSPGAGELFF
TRBJ2-3 TRBD2 TRBV19 TGTGCCAGTAGTAAACGTCCGGGACTAGGGGCAGATACGCAGTATTTT CASSKRPGLGADTQYF
TRBJ1-5 NA TRBV6-1 TGTGCCAGCAGGGCGGATAGCAATCAGCCCCAGCATTTT CASRADSNQPQHF
TRBJ1-3 NA TRBV11-2 TGTGCCAGCAGAGGTCTGGGGCAGCGCACTATCTCTGGAAACACCATATATTTT CASRGLGQRTISGNTIYF
TRBJ1-5 TRBD1 TRBV15 TGTGCCACCAGCAGAGATCCCGTCAGACAGGGATTGACTAGCAATCAGCCCCAGCATTTT CATSRDPVRQGLTSNQPQHF
TRBJ2-7 NA TRBV7-9 TGTGCCAGCAGTTTAAGCACAGGTTTGGGGGAGCAGTACTTC CASSLSTGLGEQYF
TRBJ2-1 NA TRBV7-2 TGTGCCAGCAGCGGCAAGGGGTCCCTTTACAATGAGCAGTTCTTC CASSGKGSLYNEQFF
TRBJ1-2 TRBD1 TRBV6-1 TGTGCCAGCATGACCGGGACAGCCTATGGCTACACCTTC CASMTGTAYGYTF
TRBJ2-7 TRBD1 TRBV5-5 TGTGCCAGCAGCTTGGCCTCGGGAGGACAGGGGATCTACGAGCAGTACTTC CASSLASGGQGIYEQYF
TRBJ2-1 NA TRBV19 TGTGCCAGTAGTATAGATCCAGAGGATGAGCAGTTCTTC CASSIDPEDEQFF
TRBJ2-1 TRBD2 TRBV7-2 TGTGCCAGCAGGTTAACTAGCGGGAGTGGTAATGAGCAGTTCTTC CASRLTSGSGNEQFF
TRBJ2-1 TRBD1 TRBV6-5 TGTGCCAGCATTAGTGGGGACAGTAAGTTCTTC CASISGDSKFF
TRBJ2-7 TRBD1 TRBV5-4 TGTGCCAGCAGCCGGGGACAGGGGGAGACGGCCTACGAGCAGTACTTC CASSRGQGETAYEQYF
TRBJ2-2 TRBD2 TRBV28 TGTGCCAGCAGTTTTTTAGGACTAGCGGGAGGAGACACCGGGGAGCTGTTTTTT CASSFLGLAGGDTGELFF
TRBJ2-7 NA TRBV4-3 TGCGCCAGCAGCCAAGATCGGTTGAGACTAGGAACAGACTACGAGCAGTACTTC CASSQDRLRLGTDYEQYF
TRBJ1-2 TRBD1 TRBV18 TGTGCCAGCTCACCCCTGGGACAGGAAATCTATGGCTACACCTTC CASSPLGQEIYGYTF
TRBJ2-1 TRBD2 TRBV7-9 TGTGCCAGCAGCTTAGAAATACTAGCGGGAGTAGTCGATGAGCAGTTCTTC CASSLEILAGVVDEQFF
TRBJ2-7 TRBD1 TRBV6-1 TGTGCCAGCAGTGAAGACGCGACAGGGGCGGGCGAGCAGTACTTC CASSEDATGAGEQYF
TRBJ1-5 NA TRBV19 TGTGCCAGTAGTAACAGTAATCAGCCCCAGCATTTT CASSNSNQPQHF
TRBJ2-1 TRBD2 TRBV7-8 TGTGCCAGCAGCCCCGACGGTGCGGGAGATGAGGATGAGCAGTTCTTC CASSPDGAGDEDEQFF
TRBJ2-5 NA TRBV7-7 TGTGCTAGCAGCTCCGGACAGGGAGGGGAGACCCAGTACTTC CASSSGQGGETQYF
TRBJ1-3 NA TRBV27 TGTGCCAGCAGTATTTATAAGACAGGCCTCTCTGGAAACACCATATATTTT CASSIYKTGLSGNTIYF
TRBJ2-3 TRBD2 TRBV18 TGTGCCAGCTCACCACCTACTAGCGAGACTAGCACAGATACGCAGTATTTT CASSPPTSETSTDTQYF
TRBJ1-2 TRBD1 TRBV28 TGTGCCAGGATTAAATTTAGGGGGCGCGATCCCGTTAACTATGGCTACACCTTC CARIKFRGRDPVNYGYTF